This TCR beta chain was captured by sequencing in a study of siplizumab effects on memory and regulatory T cells (dated by TCRdb to the late 2010s). About the full investigation: The effect of the anti-CD2 antibody siplizumab on alloreactive T-cell subsets was examined in allogeneic mixed lymphocyte reactions constructed from human PBMCs. Results and caveats for the whole study, not just this receptor: Sequences below about 10^-5 frequency were poorly captured, so only a minor fraction of alloreactive clones could be mapped to unstimulated subsets. In reactions with siplizumab, an average of roughly 70% of mappable alloreactive CD4+ clones were Treg-derived, compared with roughly 26% in control reactions. Whether proliferating Tregs from siplizumab cultures were suppressive was not functionally confirmed. Greater diversity appeared to be present in unstimulated naive T cells than in memory T cells, and a substantial contribution to the alloresponse seemed to be made by naive cells. The cumulative frequency of alloreactive sequences that could be traced back to unstimulated CD4+ memory T cells was significantly reduced by siplizumab. A naive or memory phenotype could not be assigned to roughly 80-97% of proliferating CD4+ or CD8+ clones.

Turning to this clone: Its specific antigen is unknown. Qualities for individual bases were not recorded, and no much larger clone is one base off. The sample has other DNA sequences that encode this CDR3 too.

The library was obtained by the immunoSEQ multiplex PCR assay. The deep sequencing platform assayed around 95,000 TCR templates per sample. Genomic DNA extracted from sorted T cells was the material used for TCRbeta CDR3 sequencing. The authors' analysis ran thus. The R programming language was used for the clonal analysis of the TCRbeta CDR3 data. Alloreactive CD4+ and CD8+ clones were defined by comparing unstimulated samples with post-reaction CFSE-low samples. Alloreactive CD4+ clones were assigned to regulatory or non-regulatory origin by matching sequences to sorted unstimulated Treg and non-Treg repertoires. TCRdb re-hosts the immuneACCESS table, in-frame sequences only. Its copies lack some clones; in the studies checked, an unresolved V gene accounts for under half of them, and the cause for the rest is not known. D and trimming come from the DNA, and the V and J calls and clone size come from that table. For this sample the table gives around 100,000 clones, of which about 94% were detected only once. Roughly 1.1% of the sample lies in the top ten.

Sorted unstimulated T cells, along with proliferating T cells recovered from mixed lymphocyte reactions, underwent TCRbeta CDR3 sequencing. Fresh whole blood from about 10 HLA-typed healthy donors served as the source for isolating PBMCs. The CDR3 measures 11 amino acids from cysteine to phenylalanine. Here the CDR3 DNA is all that survives: 33 bases in frame from base 1. V sheds 4 bases and J sheds 4 bases, leaving 6 bases between their ends. The germline V gene yields SGDLS for CDR1 and YYNGEE for CDR2. The sequenced sample consisted of CD4+ T cells sorted from blood. This receptor chain uses TRBV9 and TRBJ2-7, with the identity of the D gene unclear. The receptor comes from a human donor in good health. The DNA reads as follows: TGTGCCAGCAGCTCCGGGTACGAGCAGTACTTC. This codes for CASSSGYEQYF. Full variable domain (CDR3 extended with the reference TRBV9 and TRBJ2-7 proteins): DSGVTQTPKHLITATGQRVTLRCSPRSGDLSVYWYQQSLDQGLQFLIQYYNGEERAKGNILERFSAQQFPDLHSELNLSSLELGDSALYFCASSSGYEQYFGPGTRLTVT.